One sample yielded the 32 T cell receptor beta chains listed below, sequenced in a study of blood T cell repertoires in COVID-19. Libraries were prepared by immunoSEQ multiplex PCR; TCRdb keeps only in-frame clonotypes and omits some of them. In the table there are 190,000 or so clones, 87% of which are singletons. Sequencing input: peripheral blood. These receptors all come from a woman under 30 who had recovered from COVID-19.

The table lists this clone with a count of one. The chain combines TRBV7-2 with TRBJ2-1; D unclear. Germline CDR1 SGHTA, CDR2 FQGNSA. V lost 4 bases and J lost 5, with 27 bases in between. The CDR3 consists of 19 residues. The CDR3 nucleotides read TGTGCCAGCAGCTCGAGACCTCCCTCCTCGGAGAGGTTCAACAATGAGCAGTTCTTC. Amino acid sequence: CASSSRPPSSERFNNEQFF. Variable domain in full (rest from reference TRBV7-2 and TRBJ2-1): GAGVSQSPSNKVTEKGKDVELRCDPISGHTALYWYRQSLGQGLEFLIYFQGNSAPDKSGLPSDRFSAERTGGSVSTLTIQRTQQEDSAVYLCASSSRPPSSERFNNEQFFGPGTRLTVL.

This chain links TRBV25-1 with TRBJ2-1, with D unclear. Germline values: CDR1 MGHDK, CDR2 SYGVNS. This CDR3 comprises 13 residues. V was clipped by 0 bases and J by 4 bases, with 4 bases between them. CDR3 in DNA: TGTGCCAGCAGTGAATATCAGTACAATGAGCAGTTCTTC. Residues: CASSEYQYNEQFF.

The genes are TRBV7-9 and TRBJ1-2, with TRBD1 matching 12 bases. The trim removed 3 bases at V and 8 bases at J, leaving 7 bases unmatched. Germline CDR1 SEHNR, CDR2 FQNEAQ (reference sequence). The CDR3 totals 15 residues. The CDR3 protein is CASSFSGTGGWGYTF. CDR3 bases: TGTGCCAGCAGCTTCTCGGGGACAGGGGGCTGGGGCTACACCTTC. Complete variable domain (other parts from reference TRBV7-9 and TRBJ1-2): DTGVSQNPRHKITKRGQNVTFRCDPISEHNRLYWYRQTLGQGPEFLTYFQNEAQLEKSRLLSDRFSAERPKGSFSTLEIQRTEQGDSAMYLCASSFSGTGGWGYTFGSGTRLTVV.

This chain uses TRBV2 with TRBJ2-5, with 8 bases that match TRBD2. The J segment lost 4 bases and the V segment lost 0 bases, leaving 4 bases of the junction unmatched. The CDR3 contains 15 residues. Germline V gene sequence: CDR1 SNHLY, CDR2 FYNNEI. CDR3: CASSEARLARETQYF. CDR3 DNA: TGTGCCAGCAGTGAAGCGCGACTAGCGCGAGAGACCCAGTACTTC.

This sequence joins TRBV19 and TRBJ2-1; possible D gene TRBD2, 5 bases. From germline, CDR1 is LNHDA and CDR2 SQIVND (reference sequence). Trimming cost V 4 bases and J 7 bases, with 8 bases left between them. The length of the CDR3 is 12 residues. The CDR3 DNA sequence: TGTGCCAGTAGTAGGACGGGAAATGAGCAGTTCTTC. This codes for CASSRTGNEQFF.

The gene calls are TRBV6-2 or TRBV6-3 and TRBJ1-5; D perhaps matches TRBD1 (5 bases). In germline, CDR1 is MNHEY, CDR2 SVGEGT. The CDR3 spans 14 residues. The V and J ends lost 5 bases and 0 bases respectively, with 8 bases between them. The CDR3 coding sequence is TGTGCCAGCAGTAAGGGGTATAGCAATCAGCCCCAGCATTTT. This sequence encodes CASSKGYSNQPQHF.

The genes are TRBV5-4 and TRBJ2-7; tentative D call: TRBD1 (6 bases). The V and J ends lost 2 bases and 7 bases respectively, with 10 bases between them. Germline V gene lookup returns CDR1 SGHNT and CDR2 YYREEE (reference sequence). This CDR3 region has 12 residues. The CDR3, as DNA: TGTGCCAGCAGCTTCCAAGGGGGTGAGCAGTACTTC. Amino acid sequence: CASSFQGGEQYF.

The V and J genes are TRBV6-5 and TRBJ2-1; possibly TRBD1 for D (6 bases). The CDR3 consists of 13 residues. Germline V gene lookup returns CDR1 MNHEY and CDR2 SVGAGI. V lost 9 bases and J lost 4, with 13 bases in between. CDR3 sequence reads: CASSVDSYNEQFF. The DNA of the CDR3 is TGTGCCAGTTCCGTGGACAGTTACAATGAGCAGTTCTTC.

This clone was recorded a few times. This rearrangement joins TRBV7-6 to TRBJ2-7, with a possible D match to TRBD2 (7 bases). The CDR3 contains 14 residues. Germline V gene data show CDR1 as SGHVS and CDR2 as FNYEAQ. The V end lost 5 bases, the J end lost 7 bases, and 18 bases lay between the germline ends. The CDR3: CASSPAGGPREQYF. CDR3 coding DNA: TGTGCCAGCAGCCCCGCCGGGGGGCCTAGAGAGCAGTACTTC.

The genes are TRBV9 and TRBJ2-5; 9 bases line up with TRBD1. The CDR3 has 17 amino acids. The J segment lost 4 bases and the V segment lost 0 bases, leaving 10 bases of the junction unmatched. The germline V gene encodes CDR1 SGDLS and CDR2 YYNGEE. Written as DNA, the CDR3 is TGTGCCAGCAGCGTAGGGTCCGGGACAGGGCACCGAGAGACCCAGTACTTC. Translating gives CASSVGSGTGHRETQYF.

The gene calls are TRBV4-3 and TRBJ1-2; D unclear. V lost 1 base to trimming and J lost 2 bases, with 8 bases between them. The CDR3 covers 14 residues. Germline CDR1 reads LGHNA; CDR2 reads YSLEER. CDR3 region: CASSQALINYGYTF. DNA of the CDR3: TGCGCCAGCAGCCAAGCACTTATAAACTATGGCTACACCTTC.

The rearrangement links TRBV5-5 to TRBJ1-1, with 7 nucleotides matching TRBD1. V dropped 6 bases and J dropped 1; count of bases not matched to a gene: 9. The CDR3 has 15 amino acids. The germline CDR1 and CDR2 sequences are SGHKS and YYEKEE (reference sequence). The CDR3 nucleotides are TGTGCCAGCACTTGGCGGGGACAGTCGAACACTGAAGCTTTCTTT. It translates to CASTWRGQSNTEAFF.

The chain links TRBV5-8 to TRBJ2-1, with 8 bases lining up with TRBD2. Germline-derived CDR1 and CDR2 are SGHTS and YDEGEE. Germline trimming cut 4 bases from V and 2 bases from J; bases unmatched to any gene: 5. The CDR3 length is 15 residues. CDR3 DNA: TGTGCCAGCAGCCCCAGCGGGGGAACCTACAATGAGCAGTTCTTC. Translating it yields CASSPSGGTYNEQFF. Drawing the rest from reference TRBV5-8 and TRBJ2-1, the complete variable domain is EAGVTQSPTHLIKTRGQQATLRCSPISGHTSVYWYQQALGLGLQFLLWYDEGEERNRGNFPPRFSGRQFPNYSSELNVNALELEDSALYLCASSPSGGTYNEQFFGPGTRLTVL.

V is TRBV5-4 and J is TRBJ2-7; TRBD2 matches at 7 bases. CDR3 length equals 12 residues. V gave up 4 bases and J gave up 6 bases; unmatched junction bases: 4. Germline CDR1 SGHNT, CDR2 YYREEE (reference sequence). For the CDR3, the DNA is TGTGCCAGCAGCCCCGGCGGGGGCGAGCAGTACGTC. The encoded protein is CASSPGGGEQYV.

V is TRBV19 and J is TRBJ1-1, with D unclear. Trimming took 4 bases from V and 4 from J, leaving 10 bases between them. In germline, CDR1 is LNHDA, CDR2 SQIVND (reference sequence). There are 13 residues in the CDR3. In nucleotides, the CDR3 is TGTGCCAGTAGTAAGAGGAGCCTCACTGAAGCTTTCTTT. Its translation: CASSKRSLTEAFF.

The CDR3: CASRATGKAGGYTF. For the CDR3, the DNA is TGTGCCAGCAGAGCGACAGGGAAAGCTGGTGGCTACACCTTC. The rearrangement links TRBV2 to TRBJ1-2, with 7 bases aligning to TRBD1. This CDR3 is built from 14 residues. Germline V CDR1 and CDR2: SNHLY, FYNNEI. J was trimmed by 7 bases and V by 6 bases; bases with no gene match: 11.

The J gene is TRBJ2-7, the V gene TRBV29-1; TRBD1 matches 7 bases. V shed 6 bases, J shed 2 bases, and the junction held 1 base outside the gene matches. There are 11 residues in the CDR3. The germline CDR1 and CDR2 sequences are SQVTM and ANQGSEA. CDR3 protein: CSVGTAYEQYF. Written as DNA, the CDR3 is TGCAGCGTAGGGACAGCCTACGAGCAGTACTTC.

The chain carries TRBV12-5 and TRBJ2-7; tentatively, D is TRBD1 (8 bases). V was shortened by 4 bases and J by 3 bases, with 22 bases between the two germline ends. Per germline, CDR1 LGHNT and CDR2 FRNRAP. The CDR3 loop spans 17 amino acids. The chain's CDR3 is CASGYQGAVGDYYEQYF. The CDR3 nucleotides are TGTGCTAGTGGTTATCAGGGGGCGGTTGGGGACTACTACGAGCAGTACTTC.

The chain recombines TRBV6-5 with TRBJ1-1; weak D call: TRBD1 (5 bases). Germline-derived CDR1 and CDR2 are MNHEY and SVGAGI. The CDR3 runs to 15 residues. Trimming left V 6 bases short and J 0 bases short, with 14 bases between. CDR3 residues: CASRPQGKVNTEAFF. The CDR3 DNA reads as TGTGCCAGCAGACCTCAGGGTAAGGTGAACACTGAAGCTTTCTTT.

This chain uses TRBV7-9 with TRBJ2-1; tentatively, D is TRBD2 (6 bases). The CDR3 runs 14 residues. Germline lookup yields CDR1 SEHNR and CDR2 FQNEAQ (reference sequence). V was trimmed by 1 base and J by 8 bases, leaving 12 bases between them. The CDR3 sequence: CASSLVSGDHEQFF. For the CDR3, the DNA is TGTGCCAGCAGCTTAGTCTCGGGGGACCATGAGCAGTTCTTC.

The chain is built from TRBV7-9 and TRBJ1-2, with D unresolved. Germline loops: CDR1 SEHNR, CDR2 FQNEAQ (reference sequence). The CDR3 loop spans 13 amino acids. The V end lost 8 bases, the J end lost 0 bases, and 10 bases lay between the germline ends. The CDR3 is CASLQESNYGYTF. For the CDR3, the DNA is TGTGCCAGCCTTCAGGAATCTAACTATGGCTACACCTTC.

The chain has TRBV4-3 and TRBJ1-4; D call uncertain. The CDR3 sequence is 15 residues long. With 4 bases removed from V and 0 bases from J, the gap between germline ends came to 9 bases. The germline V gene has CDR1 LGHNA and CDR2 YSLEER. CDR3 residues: CASSRARPTNEKLFF. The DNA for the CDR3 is TGCGCCAGCAGCCGGGCCCGTCCAACTAATGAAAAACTGTTTTTT.

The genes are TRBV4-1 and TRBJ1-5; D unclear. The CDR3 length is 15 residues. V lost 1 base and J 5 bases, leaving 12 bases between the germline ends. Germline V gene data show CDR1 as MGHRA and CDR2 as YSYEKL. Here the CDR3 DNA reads TGCGCCAGCAGCCAAGTAACGGGTATCGATCAGCCCCAGCATTTT. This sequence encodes CASSQVTGIDQPQHF.

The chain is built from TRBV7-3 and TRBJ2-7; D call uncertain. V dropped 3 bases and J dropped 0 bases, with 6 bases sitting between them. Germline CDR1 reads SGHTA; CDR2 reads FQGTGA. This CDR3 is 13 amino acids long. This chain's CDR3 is CASSLGRSYEQYF. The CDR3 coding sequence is TGTGCCAGCAGCTTGGGCCGCTCCTACGAGCAGTACTTC.

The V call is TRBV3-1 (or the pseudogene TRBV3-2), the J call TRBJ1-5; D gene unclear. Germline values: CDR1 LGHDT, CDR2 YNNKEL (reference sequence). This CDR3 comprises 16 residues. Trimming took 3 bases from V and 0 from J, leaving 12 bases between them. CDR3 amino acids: CASSHTPTASNQPQHF. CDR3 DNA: TGTGCCAGCAGCCATACCCCCACAGCTAGCAATCAGCCCCAGCATTTT.

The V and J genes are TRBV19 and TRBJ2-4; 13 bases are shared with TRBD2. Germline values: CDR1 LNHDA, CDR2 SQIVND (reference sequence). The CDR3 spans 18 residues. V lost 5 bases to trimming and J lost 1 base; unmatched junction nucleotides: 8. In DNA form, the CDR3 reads TGTGCCAGTAGTTCCCGGACTAGCGGGAGCTGGGCCAAAAACATTCAGTACTTC. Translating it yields CASSSRTSGSWAKNIQYF.

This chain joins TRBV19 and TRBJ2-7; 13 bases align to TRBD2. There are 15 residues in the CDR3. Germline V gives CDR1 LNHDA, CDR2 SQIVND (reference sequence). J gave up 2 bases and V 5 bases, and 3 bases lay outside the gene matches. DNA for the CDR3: TGTGCCAGTAGTCTGGGGACTAGCGGGGCCTACGAGCAGTACTTC. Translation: CASSLGTSGAYEQYF.

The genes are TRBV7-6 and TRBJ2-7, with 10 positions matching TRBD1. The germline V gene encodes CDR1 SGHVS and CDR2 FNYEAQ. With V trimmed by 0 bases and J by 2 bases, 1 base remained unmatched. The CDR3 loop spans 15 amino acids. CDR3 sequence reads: CASSLAGQGAYEQYF. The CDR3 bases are TGTGCCAGCAGCTTAGCCGGACAGGGGGCCTACGAGCAGTACTTC.

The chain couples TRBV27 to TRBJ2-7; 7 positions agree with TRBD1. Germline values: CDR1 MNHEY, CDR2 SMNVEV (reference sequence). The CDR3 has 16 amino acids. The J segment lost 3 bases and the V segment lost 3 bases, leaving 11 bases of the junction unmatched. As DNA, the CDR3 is TGTGCCAGCAGTTTCCAGACAGGGCCCCTCTTCTACGAGCAGTACTTC. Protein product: CASSFQTGPLFYEQYF.

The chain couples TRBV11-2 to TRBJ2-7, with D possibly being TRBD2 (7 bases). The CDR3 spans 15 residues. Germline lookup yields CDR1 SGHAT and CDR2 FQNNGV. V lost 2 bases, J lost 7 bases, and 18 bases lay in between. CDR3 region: CASSLIGGPKGEQYF. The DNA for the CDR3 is TGTGCCAGCAGCTTAATCGGGGGGCCAAAGGGGGAGCAGTACTTC.

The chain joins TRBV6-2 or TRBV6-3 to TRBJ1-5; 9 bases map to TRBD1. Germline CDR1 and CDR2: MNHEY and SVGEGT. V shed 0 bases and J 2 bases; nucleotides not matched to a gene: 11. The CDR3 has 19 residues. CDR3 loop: CASSYSGTGYRRGNQPQHF. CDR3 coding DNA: TGTGCCAGCAGTTACTCGGGGACAGGGTATCGTCGAGGCAATCAGCCCCAGCATTTT.

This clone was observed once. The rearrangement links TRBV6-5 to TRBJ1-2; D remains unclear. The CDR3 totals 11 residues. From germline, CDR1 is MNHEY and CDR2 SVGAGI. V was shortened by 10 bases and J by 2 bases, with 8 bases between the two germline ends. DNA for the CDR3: TGTGCCACACAGACGAACTATGGCTACACCTTC. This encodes CATQTNYGYTF.